This TCR beta chain is drawn from a study of blood T cell repertoires in COVID-19. As originally analysed: It was from reference gene primer amplification that nucleated cell counts were estimated. TCRdb's table, derived via immunoSEQ multiplex PCR, lists solely in-frame clones and lacks some. That table supplies the V and J calls and clone size; D and trimming were determined from the DNA. The repertoire holds around 15,000 clones, with roughly 87% as singletons. Sequencing was carried out using peripheral blood. This TCR came from an elderly man with acute or convalescent COVID-19.

CDR3 sequence (DNA): TGCGCCAGCAGCTTGGTGGGACTAGCGGGGGTACACTACGAGCAGTACTTC. This codes for CASSLVGLAGVHYEQYF. J is TRBJ2-7 and V is TRBV5-1, with 14 bases identical to TRBD2. This CDR3 is 17 amino acids long. Per germline, CDR1 SGHRS and CDR2 YFSETQ. Germline trimming cut 0 bases from V and 3 bases from J; bases unmatched to any gene: 5.